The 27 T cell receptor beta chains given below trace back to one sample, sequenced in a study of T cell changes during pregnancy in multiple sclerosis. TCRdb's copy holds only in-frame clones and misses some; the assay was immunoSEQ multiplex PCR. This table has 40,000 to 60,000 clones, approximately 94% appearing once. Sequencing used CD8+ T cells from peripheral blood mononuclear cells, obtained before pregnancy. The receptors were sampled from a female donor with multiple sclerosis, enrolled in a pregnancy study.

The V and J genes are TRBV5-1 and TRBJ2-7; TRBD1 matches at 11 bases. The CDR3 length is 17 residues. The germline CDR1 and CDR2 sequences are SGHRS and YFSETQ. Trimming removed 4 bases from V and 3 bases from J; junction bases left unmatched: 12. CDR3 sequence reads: CASSLVGTGGSDYEQYF. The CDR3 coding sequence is TGCGCCAGCAGCCTGGTCGGGACAGGGGGATCCGACTACGAGCAGTACTTC.

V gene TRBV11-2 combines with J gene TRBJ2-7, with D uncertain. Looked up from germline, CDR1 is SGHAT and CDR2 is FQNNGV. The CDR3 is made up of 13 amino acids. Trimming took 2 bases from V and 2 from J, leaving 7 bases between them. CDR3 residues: CASSLKQTYEQYF. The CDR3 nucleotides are TGTGCCAGCAGCTTAAAACAAACCTACGAGCAGTACTTC.

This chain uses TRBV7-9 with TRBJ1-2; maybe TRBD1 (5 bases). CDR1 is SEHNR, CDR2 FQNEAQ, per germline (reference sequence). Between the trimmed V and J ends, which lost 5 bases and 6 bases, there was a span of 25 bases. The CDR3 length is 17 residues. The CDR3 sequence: CASSPSVGHPNLDGYTF. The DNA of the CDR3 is TGTGCCAGCAGCCCCTCCGTGGGGCATCCCAATCTTGATGGCTACACCTTC.

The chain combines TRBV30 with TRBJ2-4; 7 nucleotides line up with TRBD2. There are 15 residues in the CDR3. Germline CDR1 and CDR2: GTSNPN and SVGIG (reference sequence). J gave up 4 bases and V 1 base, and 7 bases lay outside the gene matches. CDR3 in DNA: TGTGCCTGGAGTGCCCCCGGGACTATTAAAAACATTCAGTACTTC. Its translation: CAWSAPGTIKNIQYF.

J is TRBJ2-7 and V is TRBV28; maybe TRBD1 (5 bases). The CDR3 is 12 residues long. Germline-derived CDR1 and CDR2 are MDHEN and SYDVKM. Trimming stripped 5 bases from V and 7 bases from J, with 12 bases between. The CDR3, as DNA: TGTGCCAGCAGTAAGGGGTACGTGGAGCAGTACTTC. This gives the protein CASSKGYVEQYF.

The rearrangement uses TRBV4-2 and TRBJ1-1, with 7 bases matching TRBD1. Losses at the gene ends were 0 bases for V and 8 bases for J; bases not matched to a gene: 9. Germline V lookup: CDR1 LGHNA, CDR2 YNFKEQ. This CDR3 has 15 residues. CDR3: CASSQDPTGFGEAFF. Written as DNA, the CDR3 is TGTGCCAGCAGCCAAGATCCGACAGGGTTTGGGGAAGCTTTCTTT.

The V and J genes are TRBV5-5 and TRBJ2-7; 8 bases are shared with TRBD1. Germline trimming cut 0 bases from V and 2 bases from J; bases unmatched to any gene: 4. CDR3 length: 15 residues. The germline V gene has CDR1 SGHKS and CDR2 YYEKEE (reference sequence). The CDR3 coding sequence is TGTGCCAGCAGCTTGGAGGACAGGGCACCCTACGAGCAGTACTTC. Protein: CASSLEDRAPYEQYF.

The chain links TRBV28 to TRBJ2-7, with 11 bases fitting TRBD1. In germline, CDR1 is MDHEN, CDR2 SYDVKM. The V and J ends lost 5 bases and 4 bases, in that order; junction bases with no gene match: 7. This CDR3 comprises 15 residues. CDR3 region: CASSTSRDRGYEQYF. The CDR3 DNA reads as TGTGCCAGCAGTACCTCCCGGGACAGGGGGTACGAGCAGTACTTC. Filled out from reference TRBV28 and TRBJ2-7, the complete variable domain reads DVKVTQSSRYLVKRTGEKVFLECVQDMDHENMFWYRQDPGLGLRLIYFSYDVKMKEKGDIPEGYSVSREKKERFSLILESASTNQTSMYLCASSTSRDRGYEQYFGPGTRLTVT.

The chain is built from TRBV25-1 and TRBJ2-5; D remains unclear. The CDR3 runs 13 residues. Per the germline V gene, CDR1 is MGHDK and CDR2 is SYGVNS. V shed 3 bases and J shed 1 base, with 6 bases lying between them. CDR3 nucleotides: TGTGCCAGCAGTGAGGCCCTCCAAGAGACCCAGTACTTC. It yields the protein CASSEALQETQYF.

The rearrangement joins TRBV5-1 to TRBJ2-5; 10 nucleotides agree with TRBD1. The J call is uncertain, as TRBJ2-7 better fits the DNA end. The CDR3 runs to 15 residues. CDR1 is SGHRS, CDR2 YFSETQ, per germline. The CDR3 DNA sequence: TGCGCCAGCAGCTTTTGGACAGGGGGCTCCTACGAGCAGTACTTC. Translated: CASSFWTGGSYEQYF.

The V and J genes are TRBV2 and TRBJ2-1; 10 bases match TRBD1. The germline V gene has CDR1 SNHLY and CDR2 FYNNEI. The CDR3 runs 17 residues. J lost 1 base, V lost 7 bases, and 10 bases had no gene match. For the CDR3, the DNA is TGTGCCAGCATCCCAAATTGGGACAGGGGATCCTACAATGAGCAGTTCTTC. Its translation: CASIPNWDRGSYNEQFF.

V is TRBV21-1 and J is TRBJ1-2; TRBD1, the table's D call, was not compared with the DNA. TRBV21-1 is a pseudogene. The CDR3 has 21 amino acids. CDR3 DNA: TGTGCCAGCAGCACCGGCCATGTGAGATGGGACAGCCCCTTTTATAACTATGGCTACACCTTC. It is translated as CASSTGHVRWDSPFYNYGYTF.

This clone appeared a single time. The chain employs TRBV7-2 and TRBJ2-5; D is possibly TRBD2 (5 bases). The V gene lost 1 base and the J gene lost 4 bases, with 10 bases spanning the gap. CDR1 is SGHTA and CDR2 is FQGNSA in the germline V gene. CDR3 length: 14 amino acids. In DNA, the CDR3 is TGTGCCAGCAGCTTAGGTCTAGCAAGAGAGACCCAGTACTTC. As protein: CASSLGLARETQYF.

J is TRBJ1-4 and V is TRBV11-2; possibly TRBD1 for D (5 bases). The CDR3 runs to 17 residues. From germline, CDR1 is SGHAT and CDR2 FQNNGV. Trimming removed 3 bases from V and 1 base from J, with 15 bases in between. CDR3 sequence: CASSFTSVRVTNEKLFF. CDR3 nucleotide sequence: TGTGCCAGCAGCTTTACCTCAGTCAGGGTAACTAATGAAAAACTGTTTTTT.

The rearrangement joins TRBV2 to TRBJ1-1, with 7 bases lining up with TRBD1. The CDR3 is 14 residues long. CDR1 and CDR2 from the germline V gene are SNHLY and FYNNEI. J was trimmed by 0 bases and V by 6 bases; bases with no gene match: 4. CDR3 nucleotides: TGTGCCAGCAGCTGGGGACAGATGAACACTGAAGCTTTCTTT. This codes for CASSWGQMNTEAFF.

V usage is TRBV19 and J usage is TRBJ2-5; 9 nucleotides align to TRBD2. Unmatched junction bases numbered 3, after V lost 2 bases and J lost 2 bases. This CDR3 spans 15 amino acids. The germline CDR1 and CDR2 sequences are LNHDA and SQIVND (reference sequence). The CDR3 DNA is TGTGCCAGTAGTATACTAGCGGGGATTCAAGAGACCCAGTACTTC. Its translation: CASSILAGIQETQYF.

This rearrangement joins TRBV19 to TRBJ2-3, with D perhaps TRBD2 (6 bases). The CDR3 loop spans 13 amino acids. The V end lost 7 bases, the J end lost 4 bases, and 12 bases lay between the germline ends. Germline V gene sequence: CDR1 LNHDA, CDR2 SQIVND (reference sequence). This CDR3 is CASKSGVADTQYF. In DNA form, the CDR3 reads TGTGCCAGTAAGTCGGGGGTTGCAGATACGCAGTATTTT. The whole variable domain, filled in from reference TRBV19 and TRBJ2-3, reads DGGITQSPKYLFRKEGQNVTLSCEQNLNHDAMYWYRQDPGQGLRLIYYSQIVNDFQKGDIAEGYSVSREKKESFPLTVTSAQKNPTAFYLCASKSGVADTQYFGPGTRLTVL.

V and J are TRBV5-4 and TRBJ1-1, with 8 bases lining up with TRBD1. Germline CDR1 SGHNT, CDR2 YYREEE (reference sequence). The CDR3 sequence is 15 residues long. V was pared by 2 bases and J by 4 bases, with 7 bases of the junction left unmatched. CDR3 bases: TGTGCCAGCAGCTTTGACCAGGGGGCGCCCACTGAAGCTTTCTTT. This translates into CASSFDQGAPTEAFF.

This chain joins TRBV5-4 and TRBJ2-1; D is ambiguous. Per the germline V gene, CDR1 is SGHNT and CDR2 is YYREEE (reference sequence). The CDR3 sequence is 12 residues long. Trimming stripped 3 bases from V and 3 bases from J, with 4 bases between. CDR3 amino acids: CASSYSYNEQFF. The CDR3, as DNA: TGTGCCAGCAGCTACAGCTACAATGAGCAGTTCTTC.

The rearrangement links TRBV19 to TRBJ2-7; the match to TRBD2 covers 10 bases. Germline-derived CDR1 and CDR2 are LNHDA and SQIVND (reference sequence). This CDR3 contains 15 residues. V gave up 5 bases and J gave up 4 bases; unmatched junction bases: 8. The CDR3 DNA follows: TGTGCCAGTAGTGCCTCACTAGCGGGGAGTTACGAGCAGTACTTC. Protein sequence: CASSASLAGSYEQYF.

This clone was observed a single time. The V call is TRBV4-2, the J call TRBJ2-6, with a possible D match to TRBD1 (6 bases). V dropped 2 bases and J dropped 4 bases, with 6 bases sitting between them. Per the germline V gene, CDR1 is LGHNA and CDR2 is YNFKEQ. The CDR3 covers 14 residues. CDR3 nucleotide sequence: TGTGCCAGCAGCCAACAGGGGGGGGCCAACGTCCTGACTTTC. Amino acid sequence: CASSQQGGANVLTF.

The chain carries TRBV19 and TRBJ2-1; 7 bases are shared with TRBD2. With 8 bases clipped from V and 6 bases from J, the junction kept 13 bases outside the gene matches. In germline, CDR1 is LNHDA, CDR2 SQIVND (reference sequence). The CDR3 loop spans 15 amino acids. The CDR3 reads CASSTWGGVLNEQFF. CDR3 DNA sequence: TGTGCCAGTTCCACCTGGGGGGGAGTACTCAATGAGCAGTTCTTC.

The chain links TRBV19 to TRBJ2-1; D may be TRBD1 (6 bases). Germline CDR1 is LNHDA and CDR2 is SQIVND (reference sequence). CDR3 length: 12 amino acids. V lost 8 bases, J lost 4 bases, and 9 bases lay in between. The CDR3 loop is CASQQGYNEQFF. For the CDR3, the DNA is TGTGCCAGTCAACAGGGTTACAATGAGCAGTTCTTC. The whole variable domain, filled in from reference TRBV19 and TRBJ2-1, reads DGGITQSPKYLFRKEGQNVTLSCEQNLNHDAMYWYRQDPGQGLRLIYYSQIVNDFQKGDIAEGYSVSREKKESFPLTVTSAQKNPTAFYLCASQQGYNEQFFGPGTRLTVL.

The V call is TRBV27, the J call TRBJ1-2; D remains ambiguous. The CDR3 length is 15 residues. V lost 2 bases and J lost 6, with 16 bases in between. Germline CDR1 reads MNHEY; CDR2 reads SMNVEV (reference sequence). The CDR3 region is CASSLNWRGINGYTF. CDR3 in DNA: TGTGCCAGCAGTTTAAATTGGCGGGGAATCAATGGCTACACCTTC.

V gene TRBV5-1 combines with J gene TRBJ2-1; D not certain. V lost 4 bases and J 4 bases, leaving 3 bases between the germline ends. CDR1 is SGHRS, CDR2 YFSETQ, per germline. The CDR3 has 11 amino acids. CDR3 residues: CASSLYNEQFF. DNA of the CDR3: TGCGCCAGCAGCCTTTACAATGAGCAGTTCTTC.

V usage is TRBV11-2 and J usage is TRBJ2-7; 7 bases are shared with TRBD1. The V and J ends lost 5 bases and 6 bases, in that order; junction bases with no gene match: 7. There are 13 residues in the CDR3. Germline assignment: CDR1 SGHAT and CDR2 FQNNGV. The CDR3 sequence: CASSETTGFEQYF. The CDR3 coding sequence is TGTGCCAGCAGCGAAACGACAGGGTTCGAGCAGTACTTC.

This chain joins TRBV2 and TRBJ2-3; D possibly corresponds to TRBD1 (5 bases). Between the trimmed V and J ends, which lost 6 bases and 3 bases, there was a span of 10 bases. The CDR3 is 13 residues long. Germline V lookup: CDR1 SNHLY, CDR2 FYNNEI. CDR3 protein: CASRVQGTDTQYF. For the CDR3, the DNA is TGTGCCAGCAGGGTCCAGGGAACAGATACGCAGTATTTT.